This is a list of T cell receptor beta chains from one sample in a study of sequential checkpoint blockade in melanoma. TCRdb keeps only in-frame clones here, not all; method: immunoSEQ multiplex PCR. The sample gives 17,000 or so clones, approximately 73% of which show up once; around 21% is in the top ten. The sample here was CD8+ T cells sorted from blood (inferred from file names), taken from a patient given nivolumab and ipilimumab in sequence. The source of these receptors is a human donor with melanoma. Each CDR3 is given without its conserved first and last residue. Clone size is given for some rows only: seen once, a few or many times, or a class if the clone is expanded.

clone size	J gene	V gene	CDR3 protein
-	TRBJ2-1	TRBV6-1	ASSEVVGGANEQF
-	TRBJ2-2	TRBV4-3	ASSQERENTGELF
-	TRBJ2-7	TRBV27	ASSLGRFYEQY
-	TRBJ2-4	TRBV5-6	ASRNGQGGAKNIQY
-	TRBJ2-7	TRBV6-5	ASSYEWDRSDEQY
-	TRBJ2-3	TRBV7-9	ASSRLAGGQTDTQY
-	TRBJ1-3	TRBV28	ASSPPGYGNTIY
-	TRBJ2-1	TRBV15	ATSRDGGFIEQF
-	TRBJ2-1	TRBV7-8	ASSPTGGLFNEQF
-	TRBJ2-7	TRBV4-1	ASSHSGGGSYEQY
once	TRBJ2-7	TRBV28	ASSKPPSYEQY
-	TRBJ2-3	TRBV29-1	SVALPPADTQY
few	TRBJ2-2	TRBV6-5	ASSYTGWGTGELF
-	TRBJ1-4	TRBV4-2	ASSQPGQGNEKLF
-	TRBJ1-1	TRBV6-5	ASRVGSNTEAF
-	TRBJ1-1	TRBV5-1	ASSLGPDSGSEAF
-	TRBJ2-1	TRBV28	ASRSGYNEQF
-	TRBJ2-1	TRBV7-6	ASSLAKRTSALNEQF
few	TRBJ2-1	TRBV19	ASSLGLYNEQF
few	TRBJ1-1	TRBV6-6	ASSRTRGEPNTEAF